This record looks at one T cell receptor (beta chain) sequence and its context. The antigen is unknown. The data were obtained in a study of T cell responses to AZD1222 COVID-19 vaccine. Broader study findings: After the peak T cell response, and only then, were repertoires sampled. Vaccine-associated CD4 TCRs spanned spike, dominant at 160-218 and 743-854. Donors were largely white British and mainly female; clonal diversity was possibly underestimated. Baseline serostatus was positive in only a handful of AZD1222 recipients.

V was pared by 7 bases and J by 0 bases, with 9 bases between. The CDR3 sequence is 13 residues long. Per the germline V gene, CDR1 is MNHEY and CDR2 is SVGAGI. Generated by immunoSEQ multiplex PCR, the TCRdb table keeps only in-frame clones and is missing some. The sample has roughly 120,000 clones, 70% to 90% seen once; the top ten hold 3.5% to 5%. V and J are TRBV6-5 and TRBJ1-1, with D maybe TRBD1 (5 bases). Sequencing used peripheral blood, obtained on day 0 of MenACWY control vaccination. The sequence was obtained from an adult in good health. The CDR3 DNA reads TGTGCCAGCATCGGGACTGTGAACACTGAAGCTTTCTTT. This translates into CASIGTVNTEAFF.